What follows are 25 T cell receptor beta chains derived from one specimen sequenced in a study of T cell responses to AZD1222 COVID-19 vaccine. Method: immunoSEQ multiplex PCR; TCRdb's copy keeps in-frame clones and lacks some. This sample has roughly 100,000 clones, with roughly 90% found just once. The sequenced sample was peripheral blood, obtained on day 0 of AZD1222 vaccination. These receptors all stem from an adult in good health.

The chain couples TRBV5-6 to TRBJ1-1; D remains unclear. Germline V lookup: CDR1 SGHDT, CDR2 YYEEEE. The V gene lost 4 bases and the J gene lost 7 bases, with 17 bases spanning the gap. The CDR3 spans 14 residues. In DNA form, the CDR3 reads TGTGCCAGCAGCCCCCGAACATCCAGCGATGAAGCTTTCTTT. Residues: CASSPRTSSDEAFF.

This clone has just one count. In nucleotides, the CDR3 is TGTGCAAGTCGCCCCTTTTTAGAGACCCAGTACTTC. Translated, it gives CASRPFLETQYF. The V and J genes are TRBV12-2 and TRBJ2-5; TRBD2 reflects the table's D call only, with no check against the DNA. TRBV12-2 is recorded as a pseudogene. The CDR3 is 12 amino acids.

The genes are TRBV4-3 and TRBJ2-1, with 8 positions matching TRBD2. Unmatched junction bases numbered 21, after V lost 1 base and J lost 4 bases. Germline V gene sequence: CDR1 LGHNA, CDR2 YSLEER. The CDR3 sequence is 21 residues long. This chain's CDR3 is CASSQGTPLSSGSRGYNEQFF. CDR3 nucleotides: TGCGCCAGCAGCCAAGGGACCCCCTTGAGCAGCGGGAGTAGGGGGTACAATGAGCAGTTCTTC.

Turning to this clone: The DNA is left out, because the CDR3 cannot be placed on it with certainty; the CDR3 is given as TCRdb lists it. This chain uses TRBV28 with TRBJ1-2; no DNA check was done on the table's D call, TRBD1. Both ends counted, the CDR3 spans 16 residues. The V gene's germline CDR1 is MDHEN and CDR2 SYDVKM. The CDR3 spells CASDFGEGQGAYGYTF.

The V and J genes are TRBV11-2 and TRBJ1-1, with a weak D call TRBD1 (6 bases). V lost 2 bases and J 5 bases, leaving 15 bases between the germline ends. This CDR3 spans 15 amino acids. Per the germline V gene, CDR1 is SGHAT and CDR2 is FQNNGV. CDR3 bases: TGTGCCAGCAGCTTATCTCCACAGGGTTATACTGAAGCTTTCTTT. Translating gives CASSLSPQGYTEAFF. Based on the CDR3 plus reference TRBV11-2 and TRBJ1-1, the full variable domain is EAGVAQSPRYKIIEKRQSVAFWCNPISGHATLYWYQQILGQGPKLLIQFQNNGVVDDSQLPKDRFSAERLKGVDSTLKIQPAKLEDSAVYLCASSLSPQGYTEAFFGQGTRLTVV.

This clone was counted between two and nine times. The chain uses TRBV6-9 and TRBJ1-5; TRBD1 matches 9 bases. Looked up from germline, CDR1 is MNHGY and CDR2 is SVAAGI. The CDR3 spans 15 residues. The ends lost 2 bases at V and 6 bases at J; junction bases unmatched: 5. CDR3 region: CASSYGGQGVQPQHF. CDR3 in DNA: TGTGCCAGCAGTTATGGGGGACAGGGAGTTCAGCCCCAGCATTTT.

The rearrangement uses TRBV19 and TRBJ1-1; possible D gene TRBD1, 5 bases. The CDR3 spans 16 residues. Germline values: CDR1 LNHDA, CDR2 SQIVND (reference sequence). Trimming took off 7 bases at V and 5 bases at J, with 23 bases between the two ends. As DNA, the CDR3 is TGTGCCAGTACCTACAGGCGATTGGGGGTGAGGACTGAAGCTTTCTTT. Translating gives CASTYRRLGVRTEAFF.

The chain recombines TRBV2 with TRBJ2-1, with 14 nucleotides matching TRBD2. There are 15 residues in the CDR3. Germline V gene sequence: CDR1 SNHLY, CDR2 FYNNEI. J gave up 6 bases and V 6 bases, and 4 bases lay outside the gene matches. The CDR3 loop is CASRAGLAGVNEQFF. The CDR3 region has the DNA TGTGCCAGCAGAGCGGGACTAGCGGGGGTCAATGAGCAGTTCTTC.

The chain couples TRBV24-1 to TRBJ2-5; 9 positions match TRBD1. The trim removed 4 bases at V and 5 bases at J, leaving 7 bases unmatched. The CDR3 extends over 15 amino acids. Per germline, CDR1 KGHDR and CDR2 SFDVKD. This chain's CDR3 is CATSDNRGRGETQYF. DNA of the CDR3: TGTGCCACCAGTGACAACAGGGGGCGCGGTGAGACCCAGTACTTC.

This chain connects TRBV13 to TRBJ2-1; 10 bases fit TRBD2. There are 16 residues in the CDR3. V lost 5 bases to trimming and J lost 4 bases; unmatched junction nucleotides: 8. Germline V gene data show CDR1 as PRHDT and CDR2 as FYEKMQ (reference sequence). The CDR3 coding sequence is TGTGCCAGCAGCCCGTCAGCAGCGGGGGGGTACAATGAGCAGTTCTTC. Its protein product is CASSPSAAGGYNEQFF.

The CDR3 sequence is CASSESGAAGWNPETQYF. CDR3 nucleotides: TGCGCCAGCAGTGAGTCCGGTGCAGCGGGATGGAATCCGGAGACCCAGTACTTC. The rearrangement joins TRBV10-1 to TRBJ2-5; TRBD2 matches 7 bases. This CDR3 is built from 18 residues. In germline, CDR1 is WNHNN, CDR2 SYGVQD (reference sequence). V lost 0 bases to trimming and J lost 5 bases; unmatched junction nucleotides: 15.

In this sample, this clone turned up a few times. The CDR3: CASSFGQGMAPQHF. The CDR3 DNA is TGTGCCAGCAGCTTTGGACAGGGAATGGCGCCCCAGCATTTT. This chain connects TRBV7-9 to TRBJ1-5, with 8 bases that match TRBD1. Germline CDR1 is SEHNR and CDR2 is FQNEAQ (reference sequence). There are 14 residues in the CDR3. J gave up 9 bases and V 3 bases, and 7 bases lay outside the gene matches.

The V and J genes are TRBV7-2 and TRBJ1-5; 8 bases agree with TRBD1. Germline V gives CDR1 SGHTA, CDR2 FQGNSA. There are 14 residues in the CDR3. The trim removed 5 bases at V and 6 bases at J, leaving 6 bases unmatched. CDR3 coding DNA: TGTGCCAGCAGCAGAGGGACAGGCCCTCAGCCCCAGCATTTT. As protein: CASSRGTGPQPQHF.

The chain uses TRBV29-1 and TRBJ1-5; the match to TRBD1 covers 9 bases. This CDR3 comprises 15 residues. The germline V gene has CDR1 SQVTM and CDR2 ANQGSEA. Trimming removed 5 bases from V and 5 bases from J; junction bases left unmatched: 10. CDR3 nucleotides: TGCAGCGTTAGTAAAGGGGGACAGGGCGATCAGCCCCAGCATTTT. Amino acid sequence: CSVSKGGQGDQPQHF.

The chain combines TRBV11-2 with TRBJ2-3; TRBD2 matches 10 bases. This CDR3 has 16 amino acids. Trimming cost V 2 bases and J 8 bases; bases outside gene matches: 10. The V gene's germline CDR1 is SGHAT and CDR2 FQNNGV. The CDR3 nucleotides are TGTGCCAGCAGCTTAACAGCGGGGGGGCACAGAGGTACGCAGTATTTT. Protein: CASSLTAGGHRGTQYF.

The chain is built from TRBV3-1 (or the pseudogene TRBV3-2) and TRBJ2-7, with D possibly matching TRBD1 (6 bases). This CDR3 is built from 14 residues. Trimming pared 4 bases from V and 6 bases from J, leaving 16 bases between. Germline loops: CDR1 LGHDT, CDR2 YNNKEL (reference sequence). CDR3 nucleotides: TGTGCCAGCAGCCCGCAAAGGGGGTTTGTCGAGCAGTACTTC. It is translated as CASSPQRGFVEQYF.

V is TRBV18 and J is TRBJ2-1; perhaps TRBD2 as D (5 bases). Between the trimmed V and J ends, which lost 5 bases and 3 bases, there was a span of 17 bases. The CDR3 spans 16 residues. Per germline, CDR1 KGHSH and CDR2 LQKENI. The CDR3: CASSMTPPGVYNEQFF. The CDR3 DNA reads TGTGCCAGCTCAATGACACCACCCGGGGTCTACAATGAGCAGTTCTTC.

The rearrangement uses TRBV9 and TRBJ2-2; D is undetermined. V gave up 2 bases and J gave up 6 bases, with 11 bases separating them. CDR1 SGDLS and CDR2 YYNGEE come from the germline V gene. CDR3 size: 14 residues. CDR3: CASSVVAGAGELFF. DNA of the CDR3: TGTGCCAGCAGCGTGGTAGCTGGGGCCGGGGAGCTGTTTTTT.

J is TRBJ2-3 and V is TRBV5-4, with 9 bases that match TRBD2. Trimming at V came to 4 bases and at J to 2 bases, leaving 5 bases not matched to a gene. CDR3 length equals 15 residues. Germline V gene sequence: CDR1 SGHNT, CDR2 YYREEE (reference sequence). The CDR3 bases are TGTGCCAGCAGCCTAGGACTAGCGCACACAGATACGCAGTATTTT. This codes for CASSLGLAHTDTQYF.

The rearrangement links TRBV14 to TRBJ2-1, with a possible D match to TRBD2 (7 bases). The CDR3 extends over 15 amino acids. Germline V gene sequence: CDR1 SGHDN, CDR2 FVKESK. Deletions cut 0 bases from V and 10 bases from J, with 16 bases between. The CDR3 loop reads CASSQETGGKSEQFF. CDR3 coding DNA: TGTGCCAGCAGCCAAGAGACGGGGGGCAAGAGCGAGCAGTTCTTC.

The V gene is TRBV7-9, the J gene TRBJ1-2; D is unresolved. The CDR3 is made up of 11 amino acids. With 5 bases removed from V and 6 bases from J, the gap between germline ends came to 7 bases. Germline V gives CDR1 SEHNR, CDR2 FQNEAQ (reference sequence). CDR3 sequence: CASSRGDGYTF. CDR3 sequence (DNA): TGTGCCAGCAGCCGTGGGGATGGCTACACCTTC.

The V and J genes are TRBV4-1 and TRBJ2-2; no definite D call. The CDR3 consists of 16 residues. V was trimmed by 1 base and J by 3 bases, leaving 12 bases between them. CDR1 is MGHRA, CDR2 YSYEKL, per germline. CDR3 sequence (DNA): TGCGCCAGCAGCCAAGTTTTTACCCGGGACACCGGGGAGCTGTTTTTT. Its translation is CASSQVFTRDTGELFF.

The chain carries TRBV28 and TRBJ1-2, with 7 bases aligning to TRBD1. The CDR3 is 13 residues long. CDR1 and CDR2 from the germline V gene are MDHEN and SYDVKM. Trimming cost V 8 bases and J 4 bases; bases outside gene matches: 7. CDR3 sequence: CASGLGTVYGYTF. The CDR3 region has the DNA TGTGCCAGCGGCCTCGGGACAGTCTATGGCTACACCTTC.

The genes are TRBV7-9 and TRBJ1-2, with D perhaps matching TRBD1 (5 bases). The CDR3 runs to 14 residues. The V end lost 2 bases, the J end lost 4 bases, and 11 bases lay between the germline ends. In germline, CDR1 is SEHNR, CDR2 FQNEAQ (reference sequence). CDR3 loop: CASSLSGIRYGYTF. The DNA for the CDR3 is TGTGCCAGCAGCTTATCAGGGATTCGCTATGGCTACACCTTC.

The genes are TRBV11-2 and TRBJ2-1; D call uncertain. Per germline, CDR1 SGHAT and CDR2 FQNNGV. V dropped 0 bases and J dropped 2 bases, with 8 bases sitting between them. The CDR3 has 15 amino acids. CDR3 DNA sequence: TGTGCCAGCAGCTTAGAGGCCAGTCCCTACAATGAGCAGTTCTTC. It is translated as CASSLEASPYNEQFF.